Listed below are T cell receptor beta chains from one sample, sequenced in a study of beta chain features in type 1 diabetes. Here immunoSEQ multiplex PCR was the method, and the copy in TCRdb shows in-frame clones only, minus some. The sample contains 160,000 or so clones, roughly 10% of which appear only once. Material for sequencing was central memory CD4+ T cells from blood. The source is a woman aged 25 to 39 with type 1 diabetes. Both conserved end residues are part of each CDR3. D genes are given only for firm matches. Not every row has a clone size; where given, it reads once, few, many or a size class.

v_gene: TRBV11-2; d_gene: -; j_gene: TRBJ2-7; abundance: -; CDR3nt: TGTGCCAGCAGCTTAAGCCGAGAGACCTACGAGCAGTACTTC; CDR3aa: CASSLSRETYEQYF
v_gene: TRBV14; d_gene: -; j_gene: TRBJ2-1; abundance: -; CDR3nt: TGTGCCAGCAGCCAAGAGCGGGTAGGCGATGAGCAGTTCTTC; CDR3aa: CASSQERVGDEQFF
v_gene: TRBV4-1; d_gene: -; j_gene: TRBJ2-6; abundance: few; CDR3nt: TGCGCCAGCAGCCAAGATTACAGGGTGTCTGGGGCCAACGTCCTGACTTTC; CDR3aa: CASSQDYRVSGANVLTF
v_gene: TRBV28; d_gene: -; j_gene: TRBJ1-1; abundance: -; CDR3nt: TGTGCCAGCAGTACTCAGAGACTTATGAACACTGAAGCTTTCTTT; CDR3aa: CASSTQRLMNTEAFF
v_gene: TRBV6-5; d_gene: -; j_gene: TRBJ1-1; abundance: few; CDR3nt: TGTGCCAGCAGTTACTTGTGGGGCGCGGAAGCTTTCTTT; CDR3aa: CASSYLWGAEAFF
v_gene: TRBV25-1; d_gene: -; j_gene: TRBJ1-2; abundance: -; CDR3nt: TGTGCCAGCAGCGACAAGGGACACTCCGGTGGCTACACCTTC; CDR3aa: CASSDKGHSGGYTF
v_gene: TRBV5-4; d_gene: TRBD1; j_gene: TRBJ2-6; abundance: -; CDR3nt: TGTGCCAGCAGCTTGGACTTACAGGGGCCTGGGGCCAACGTCCTGACTTTC; CDR3aa: CASSLDLQGPGANVLTF
v_gene: TRBV6-4; d_gene: TRBD2; j_gene: TRBJ2-1; abundance: few; CDR3nt: TGTGCCAGCGGACCAACTAGCGGGAGTTTCAATGAGCAGTTCTTC; CDR3aa: CASGPTSGSFNEQFF
v_gene: TRBV7-3; d_gene: -; j_gene: TRBJ1-1; abundance: few; CDR3nt: TGTGCCAGCAGCCGCTGGGCAGGGGCTAACACTGAAGCTTTCTTT; CDR3aa: CASSRWAGANTEAFF
v_gene: TRBV29-1; d_gene: -; j_gene: TRBJ2-1; abundance: few; CDR3nt: TGCAGCGTTGCCCAGGGGCGGGCTGGGGGCTACAATGAGCAGTTCTTC; CDR3aa: CSVAQGRAGGYNEQFF
v_gene: TRBV7-9; d_gene: -; j_gene: TRBJ2-1; abundance: few; CDR3nt: TGTGCCAGCAGCTTCCGGGAGAGCTCCTACAATGAGCAGTTCTTC; CDR3aa: CASSFRESSYNEQFF
v_gene: TRBV7-6; d_gene: TRBD2; j_gene: TRBJ2-5; abundance: few; CDR3nt: TGTGCCAGCAGCCCCTCGATGACTAGCGGGAGTGAGACCCAGTACTTC; CDR3aa: CASSPSMTSGSETQYF
v_gene: TRBV5-1; d_gene: -; j_gene: TRBJ2-7; abundance: few; CDR3nt: TGCGCCAGCAGCTTTGACGGGACTCCTTCCAACGAGCAGTACTTC; CDR3aa: CASSFDGTPSNEQYF
v_gene: TRBV5-4; d_gene: -; j_gene: TRBJ2-3; abundance: few; CDR3nt: TGCGCCAGCAGCCCGAAGAGAGGGAGCCGGGCAGATACGCAGTATTTT; CDR3aa: CASSPKRGSRADTQYF